The clone carrying this TCR beta chain was counted a few times. Its antigen is unidentified. This entry comes from a study of T cell responses to AZD1222 COVID-19 vaccine. Findings of the study overall: White British donors predominated, females outnumbered males, and clonal diversity was possibly underestimated. The number of AZD1222 recipients seropositive at baseline was only five or six. Elevations in Spike-specific TCR breadth and depth followed administration of two AZD1222 doses. After the peak T cell response, and only then, were repertoires sampled.

Produced via immunoSEQ multiplex PCR; TCRdb's table is partial and in-frame only. The table lists around 120,000 clones, about 92% of them singletons, with more than 13% in the top ten. The CDR3 runs to 15 residues. Germline V gene sequence: CDR1 LGHDT, CDR2 YNNKEL (reference sequence). Trimming took 4 bases from V and 3 from J, leaving 13 bases between them. The rearrangement links TRBV3-1 (or the pseudogene TRBV3-2) to TRBJ1-5; tentatively, D is TRBD1 (5 bases). The material was peripheral blood, obtained on day 0 of AZD1222 vaccination. This TCR derives from an adult in good health. The DNA for the CDR3 is TGTGCCAGCAGCCCCCACAGACAGTACAATCAGCCCCAGCATTTT. This gives the protein CASSPHRQYNQPQHF.